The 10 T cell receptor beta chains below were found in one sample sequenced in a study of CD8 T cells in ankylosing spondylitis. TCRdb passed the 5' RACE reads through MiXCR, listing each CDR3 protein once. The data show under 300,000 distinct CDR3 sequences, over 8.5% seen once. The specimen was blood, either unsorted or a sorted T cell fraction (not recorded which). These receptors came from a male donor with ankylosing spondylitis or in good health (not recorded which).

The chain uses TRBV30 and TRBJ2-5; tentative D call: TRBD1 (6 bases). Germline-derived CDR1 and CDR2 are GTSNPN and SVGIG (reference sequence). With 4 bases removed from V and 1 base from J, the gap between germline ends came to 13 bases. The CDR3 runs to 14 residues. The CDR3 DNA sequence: TGTGCCTGGACCCGAGGGACATTCCAAGAGACCCAGTACTTC. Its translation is CAWTRGTFQETQYF.

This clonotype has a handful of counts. The CDR3 is CASRQRAEKLFF. DNA for the CDR3: TGTGCCAGCAGACAACGGGCGGAAAAACTGTTTTTT. This chain links TRBV12-3 or TRBV12-4 with TRBJ1-4; no reliable D call. The CDR3 has 12 amino acids. V lost 6 bases and J lost 8, with 10 bases in between.

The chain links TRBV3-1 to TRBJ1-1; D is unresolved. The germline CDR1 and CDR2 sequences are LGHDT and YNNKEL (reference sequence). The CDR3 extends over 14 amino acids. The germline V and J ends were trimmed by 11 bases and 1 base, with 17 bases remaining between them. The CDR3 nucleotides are TGTGCCTCCTCGGGCAGGCTCAAGAACACTGAAGCTTTCTTT. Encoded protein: CASSGRLKNTEAFF.

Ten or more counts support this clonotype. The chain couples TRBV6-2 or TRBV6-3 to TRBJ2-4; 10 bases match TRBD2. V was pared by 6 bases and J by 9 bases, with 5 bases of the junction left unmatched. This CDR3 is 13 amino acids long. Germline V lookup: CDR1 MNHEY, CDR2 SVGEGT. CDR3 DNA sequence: TGTGCCAGCAGCTACGGACTAGCGGTCATTCAGTACTTC. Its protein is CASSYGLAVIQYF.

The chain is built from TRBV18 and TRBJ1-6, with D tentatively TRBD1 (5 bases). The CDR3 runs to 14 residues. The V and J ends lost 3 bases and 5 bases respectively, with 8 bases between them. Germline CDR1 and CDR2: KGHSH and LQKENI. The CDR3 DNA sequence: TGTGCCAGCTCACCGCGGGACGATAATTCACCCCTCCACTTT. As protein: CASSPRDDNSPLHF.

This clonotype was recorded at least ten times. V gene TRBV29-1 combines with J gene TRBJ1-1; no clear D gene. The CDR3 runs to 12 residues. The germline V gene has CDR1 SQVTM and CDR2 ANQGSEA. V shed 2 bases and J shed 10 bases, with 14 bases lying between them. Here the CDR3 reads CSVESSRERAFF. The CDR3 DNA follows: TGCAGCGTTGAATCTAGCCGGGAACGAGCTTTCTTT.

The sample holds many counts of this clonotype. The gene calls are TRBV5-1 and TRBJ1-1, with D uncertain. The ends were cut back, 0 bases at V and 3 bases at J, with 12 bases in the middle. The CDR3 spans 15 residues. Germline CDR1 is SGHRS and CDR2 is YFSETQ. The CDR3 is CASSLGLDPDTEAFF. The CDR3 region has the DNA TGCGCCAGCAGCTTGGGGCTCGATCCGGACACTGAAGCTTTCTTT.

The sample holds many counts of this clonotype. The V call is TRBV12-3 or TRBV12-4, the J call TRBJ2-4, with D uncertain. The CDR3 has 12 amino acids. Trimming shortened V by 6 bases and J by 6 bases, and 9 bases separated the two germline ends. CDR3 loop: CASSTQPNIQYF. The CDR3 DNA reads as TGTGCCAGCAGCACACAGCCAAACATTCAGTACTTC.

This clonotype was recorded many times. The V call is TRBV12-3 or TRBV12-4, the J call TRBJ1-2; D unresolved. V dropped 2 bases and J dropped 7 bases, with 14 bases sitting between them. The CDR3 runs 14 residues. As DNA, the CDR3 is TGTGCCAGCAGTTTAACAAACGGACTGAGTGGCTACACCTTC. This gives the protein CASSLTNGLSGYTF.

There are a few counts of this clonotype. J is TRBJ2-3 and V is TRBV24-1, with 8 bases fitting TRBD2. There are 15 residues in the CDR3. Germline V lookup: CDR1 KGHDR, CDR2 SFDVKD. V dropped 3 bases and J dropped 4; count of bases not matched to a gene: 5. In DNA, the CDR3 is TGTGCCACCAGTGATGGCAGCGGGAGTGCAGATACGCAGTATTTT. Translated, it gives CATSDGSGSADTQYF.